This T cell receptor (beta chain) was captured in a study of cytomegalovirus exposure and HLA in healthy donors. Overall study findings and caveats: Links to common viral pathogens appeared, in a later analysis, for several of the most significant clusters. There were reportedly fewer N-insertions in an Asian-associated ancestry cluster than the approximately 700-donor mean, in a later analysis.

On this clone itself: Its antigen is undetermined.

The CDR3 runs 16 residues. After removal of 0 bases from V and 2 bases from J, the junction contained 8 bases not matched to a gene. Germline V gives CDR1 GTSNPN, CDR2 SVGIG (reference sequence). 13 Jbeta primers and 60 Vbeta primers were used for the PCR. The protocol was immunoSEQ multiplex PCR, while the TCRdb copy is restricted to in-frame clones and leaves out a portion. The sample includes about 190,000 clones, around 90% of them seen just once. Sequenced sample: PBMCs. The TCR comes from a boy younger than 10 in good health and CMV-seronegative. V and J are TRBV30 and TRBJ1-1; 8 bases agree with TRBD1. CDR3 DNA: TGTGCCTGGAGTGTACCCGGGACAGGCTTAAACACTGAAGCTTTCTTT. Protein: CAWSVPGTGLNTEAFF.